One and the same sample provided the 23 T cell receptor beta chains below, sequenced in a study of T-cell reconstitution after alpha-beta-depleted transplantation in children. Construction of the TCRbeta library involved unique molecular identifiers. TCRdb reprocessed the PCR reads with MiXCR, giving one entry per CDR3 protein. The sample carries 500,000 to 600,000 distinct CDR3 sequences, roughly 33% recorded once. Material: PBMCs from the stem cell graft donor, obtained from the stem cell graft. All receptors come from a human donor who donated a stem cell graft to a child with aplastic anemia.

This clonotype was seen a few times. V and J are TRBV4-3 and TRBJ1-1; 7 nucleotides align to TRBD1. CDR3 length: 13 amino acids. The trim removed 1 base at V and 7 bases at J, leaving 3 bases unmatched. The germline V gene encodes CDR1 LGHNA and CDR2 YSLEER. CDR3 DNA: TGCGCCAGCAGCCAAGTCGACAGGGTTGAAGCTTTCTTT. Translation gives CASSQVDRVEAFF.

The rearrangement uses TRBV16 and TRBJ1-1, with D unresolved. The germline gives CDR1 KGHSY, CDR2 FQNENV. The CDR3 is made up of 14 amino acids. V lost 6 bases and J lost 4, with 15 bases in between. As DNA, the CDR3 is TGTGCCAGCAGACAAAACCCTTCTATCACTGAAGCTTTCTTT. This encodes CASRQNPSITEAFF.

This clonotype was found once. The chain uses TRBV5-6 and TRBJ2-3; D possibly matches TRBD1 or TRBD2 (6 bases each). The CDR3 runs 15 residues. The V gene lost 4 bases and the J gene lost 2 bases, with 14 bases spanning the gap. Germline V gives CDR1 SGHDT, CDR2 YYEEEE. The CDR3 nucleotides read TGTGCCAGCAGCCCCCGGGGGCTCCCCACAGATACGCAGTATTTT. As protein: CASSPRGLPTDTQYF.

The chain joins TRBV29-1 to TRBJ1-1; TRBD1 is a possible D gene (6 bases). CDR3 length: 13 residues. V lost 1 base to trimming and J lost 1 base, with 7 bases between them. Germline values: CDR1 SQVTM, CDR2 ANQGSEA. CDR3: CSVEGTANTEAFF. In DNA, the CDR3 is TGCAGCGTTGAAGGGACAGCGAACACTGAAGCTTTCTTT.

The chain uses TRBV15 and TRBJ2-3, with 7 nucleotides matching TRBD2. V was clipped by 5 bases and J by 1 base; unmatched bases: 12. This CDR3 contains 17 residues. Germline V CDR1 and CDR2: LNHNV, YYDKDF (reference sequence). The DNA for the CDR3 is TGTGCCACCAGCGGGACTAACCTCCGTGAAGGCACAGATACGCAGTATTTT. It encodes CATSGTNLREGTDTQYF. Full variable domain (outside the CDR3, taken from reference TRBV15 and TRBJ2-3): DAMVIQNPRYQVTQFGKPVTLSCSQTLNHNVMYWYQQKSSQAPKLLFHYYDKDFNNEADTPDNFQSRRPNTSFCFLDIRSPGLGDTAMYLCATSGTNLREGTDTQYFGPGTRLTVL.

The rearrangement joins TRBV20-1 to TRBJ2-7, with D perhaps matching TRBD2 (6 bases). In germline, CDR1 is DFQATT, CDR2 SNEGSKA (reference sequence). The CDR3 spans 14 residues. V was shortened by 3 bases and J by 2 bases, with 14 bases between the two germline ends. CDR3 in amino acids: CSASSLGSTYEQYV. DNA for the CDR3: TGCAGTGCTAGTTCTCTCGGGAGTACCTACGAGCAGTACGTC.

CDR3: CSVERAGQGREQYF. DNA for the CDR3: TGCAGCGTTGAACGTGCGGGACAGGGTCGTGAGCAGTACTTC. The chain couples TRBV29-1 to TRBJ2-7, with TRBD1 matching over 9 bases. Germline V gene data show CDR1 as SQVTM and CDR2 as ANQGSEA. V gave up 2 bases and J gave up 7 bases; unmatched junction bases: 9. The CDR3 has 14 amino acids.

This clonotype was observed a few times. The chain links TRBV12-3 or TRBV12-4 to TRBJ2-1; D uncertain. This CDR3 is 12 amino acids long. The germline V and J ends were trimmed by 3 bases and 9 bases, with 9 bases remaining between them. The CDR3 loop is CASSFSRTEQFF. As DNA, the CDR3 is TGTGCCAGCAGTTTCTCCAGAACTGAGCAGTTCTTC.

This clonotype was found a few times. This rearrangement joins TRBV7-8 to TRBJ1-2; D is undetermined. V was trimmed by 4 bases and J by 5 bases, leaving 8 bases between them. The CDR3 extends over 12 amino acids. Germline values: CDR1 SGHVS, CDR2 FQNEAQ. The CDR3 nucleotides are TGTGCCAGCAGCTCCGCTCGTTATGGCTACACCTTC. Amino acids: CASSSARYGYTF.

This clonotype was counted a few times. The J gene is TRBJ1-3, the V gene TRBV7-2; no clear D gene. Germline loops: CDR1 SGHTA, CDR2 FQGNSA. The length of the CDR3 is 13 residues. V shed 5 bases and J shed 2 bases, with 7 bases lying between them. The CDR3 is CASSPQTGNTIYF. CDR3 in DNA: TGTGCCAGCAGCCCGCAGACTGGAAACACCATATATTTT.

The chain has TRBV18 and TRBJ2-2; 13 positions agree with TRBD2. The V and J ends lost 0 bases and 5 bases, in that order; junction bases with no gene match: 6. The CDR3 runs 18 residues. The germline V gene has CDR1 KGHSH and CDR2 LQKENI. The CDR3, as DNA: TGTGCCAGCTCACCACCCGGACTAGCGGGAGTAAGAACCGGGGAGCTGTTTTTT. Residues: CASSPPGLAGVRTGELFF.

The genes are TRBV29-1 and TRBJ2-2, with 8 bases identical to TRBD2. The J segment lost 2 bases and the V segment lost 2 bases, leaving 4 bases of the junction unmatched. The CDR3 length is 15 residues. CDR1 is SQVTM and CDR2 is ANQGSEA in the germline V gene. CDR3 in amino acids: CSVEYSGVNTGELFF. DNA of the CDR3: TGCAGCGTTGAATATAGCGGGGTAAACACCGGGGAGCTGTTTTTT.

In nucleotides, the CDR3 is TGCAGTGCTAGAGATACCCCGAGACTAGTGGGAGGGGAGCAGTACTTC. It specifies CSARDTPRLVGGEQYF. This chain links TRBV20-1 with TRBJ2-7, with 7 bases fitting TRBD2. V trimming: 0 bases; J trimming: 7 bases; junction bases outside the gene matches: 15. This CDR3 has 16 residues. Germline V CDR1 and CDR2: DFQATT, SNEGSKA (reference sequence).

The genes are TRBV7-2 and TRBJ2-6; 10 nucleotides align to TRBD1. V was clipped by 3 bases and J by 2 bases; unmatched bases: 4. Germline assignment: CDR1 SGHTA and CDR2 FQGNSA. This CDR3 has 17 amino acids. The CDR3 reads CASSFSTGGAGANVLTF. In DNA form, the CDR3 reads TGTGCCAGCAGCTTCTCGACAGGGGGCGCTGGGGCCAACGTCCTGACTTTC.

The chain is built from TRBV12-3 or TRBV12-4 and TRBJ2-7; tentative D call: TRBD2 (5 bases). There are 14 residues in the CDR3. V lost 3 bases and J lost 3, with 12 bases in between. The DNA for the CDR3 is TGTGCCAGCAGTTTGAGTTCCGGAGGCTACGAGCAGTACTTC. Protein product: CASSLSSGGYEQYF.

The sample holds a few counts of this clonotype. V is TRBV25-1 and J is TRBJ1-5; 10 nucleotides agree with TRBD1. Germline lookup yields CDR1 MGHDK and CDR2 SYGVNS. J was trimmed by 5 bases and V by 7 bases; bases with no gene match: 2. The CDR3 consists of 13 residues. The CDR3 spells CASTGQGDQPQHF. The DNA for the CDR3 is TGTGCCAGCACCGGACAGGGGGATCAGCCCCAGCATTTT.

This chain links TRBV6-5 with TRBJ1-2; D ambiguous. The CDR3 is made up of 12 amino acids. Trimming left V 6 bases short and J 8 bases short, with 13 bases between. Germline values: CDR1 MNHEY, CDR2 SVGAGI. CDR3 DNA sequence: TGTGCCAGCAGCCCGATTGCGGGAGGCTACACCTTC. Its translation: CASSPIAGGYTF.

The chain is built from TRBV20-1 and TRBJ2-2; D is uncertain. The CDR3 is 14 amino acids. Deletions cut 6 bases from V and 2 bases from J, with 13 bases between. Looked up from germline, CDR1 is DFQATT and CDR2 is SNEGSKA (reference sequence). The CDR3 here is CSARSPANTGELFF. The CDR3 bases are TGCAGTGCCAGATCCCCCGCAAACACCGGGGAGCTGTTTTTT.

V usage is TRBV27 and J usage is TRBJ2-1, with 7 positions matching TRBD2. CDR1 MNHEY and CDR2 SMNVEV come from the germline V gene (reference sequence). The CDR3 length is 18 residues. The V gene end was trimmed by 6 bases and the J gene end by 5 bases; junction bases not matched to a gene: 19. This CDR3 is CASSLSLGLASGDNEQFF. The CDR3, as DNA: TGTGCCAGCAGCCTCTCCCTTGGGTTGGCTAGCGGAGACAATGAGCAGTTCTTC.

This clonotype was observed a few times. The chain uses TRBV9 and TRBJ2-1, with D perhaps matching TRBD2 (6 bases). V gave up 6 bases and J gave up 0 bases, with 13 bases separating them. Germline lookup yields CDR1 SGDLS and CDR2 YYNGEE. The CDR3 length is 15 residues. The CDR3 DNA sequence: TGTGCCAGCACTAGCGAAGGGTTCTCCTACAATGAGCAGTTCTTC. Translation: CASTSEGFSYNEQFF.

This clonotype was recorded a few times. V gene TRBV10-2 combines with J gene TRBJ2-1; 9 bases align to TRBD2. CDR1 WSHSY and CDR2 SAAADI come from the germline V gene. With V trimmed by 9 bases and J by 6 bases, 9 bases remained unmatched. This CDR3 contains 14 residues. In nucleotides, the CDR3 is TGCGCCAGTCGAGCGGGAGGAGTATTCAATGAGCAGTTCTTC. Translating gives CASRAGGVFNEQFF.

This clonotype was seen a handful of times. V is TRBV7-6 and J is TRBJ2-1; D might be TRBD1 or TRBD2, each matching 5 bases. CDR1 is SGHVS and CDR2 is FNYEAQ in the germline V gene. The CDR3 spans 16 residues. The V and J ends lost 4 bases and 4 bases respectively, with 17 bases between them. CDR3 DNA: TGTGCCAGCAGCTCCATCCTGGGGGTGGGGTACAATGAGCAGTTCTTC. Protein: CASSSILGVGYNEQFF. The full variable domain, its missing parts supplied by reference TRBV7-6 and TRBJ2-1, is GAGVSQSPRYKVTKRGQDVALRCDPISGHVSLYWYRQALGQGPEFLTYFNYEAQQDKSGLPNDRFSAERPEGSISTLTIQRTEQRDSAMYRCASSSILGVGYNEQFFGPGTRLTVL.

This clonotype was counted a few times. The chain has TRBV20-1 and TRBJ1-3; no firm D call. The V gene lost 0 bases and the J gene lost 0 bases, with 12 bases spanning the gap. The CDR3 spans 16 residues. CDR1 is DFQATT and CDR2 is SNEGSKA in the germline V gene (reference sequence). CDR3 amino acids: CSARDNSGRSGNTIYF. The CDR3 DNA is TGCAGTGCTAGAGATAATAGCGGTCGCTCTGGAAACACCATATATTTT.